The 6 T cell receptor beta chains below were found in one sample sequenced in a study of shared clonotypes between healthy human individuals. Produced via immunoSEQ multiplex PCR; TCRdb's table is partial and in-frame only. The sample holds around 510,000 clones, roughly 95% seen once. Sequencing was carried out using naive CD4+ T cells sorted from blood. The sample's subset: CD45RA+ positively selected. The receptors were sampled from a woman aged 25 to 39 in good health.

This chain joins TRBV5-1 and TRBJ2-3; no clear D gene. CDR1 SGHRS and CDR2 YFSETQ come from the germline V gene. Trimming took off 1 base at V and 0 bases at J, with 6 bases between the two ends. The CDR3 is 14 residues long. The CDR3 DNA reads as TGCGCCAGCAGCTTGACCGCTAGCACAGATACGCAGTATTTT. Translating gives CASSLTASTDTQYF.

V usage is TRBV5-1 and J usage is TRBJ1-3; maybe TRBD1 (5 bases). Germline V CDR1 and CDR2: SGHRS, YFSETQ. V gave up 0 bases and J gave up 2 bases, with 12 bases separating them. The CDR3 spans 16 residues. CDR3: CASSLESGWTGNTIYF. DNA of the CDR3: TGCGCCAGCAGCTTGGAATCAGGGTGGACTGGAAACACCATATATTTT.

This chain links TRBV10-3 with TRBJ2-1, with 7 bases aligning to TRBD2. The CDR3 has 15 amino acids. CDR1 and CDR2 from the germline V gene are ENHRY and SYGVKD. V lost 3 bases, J lost 6 bases, and 8 bases stayed unmatched. In DNA, the CDR3 is TGTGCCATCAGTGATCGCGGACTAGTCCGCAATGAGCAGTTCTTC. Protein product: CAISDRGLVRNEQFF.

The rearrangement uses TRBV27 and TRBJ2-3, with D hard to call. V shed 3 bases and J shed 1 base, with 5 bases lying between them. The CDR3 spans 13 residues. Per germline, CDR1 MNHEY and CDR2 SMNVEV (reference sequence). The CDR3 here is CASSLPGTDTQYF. CDR3 coding DNA: TGTGCCAGCAGTTTGCCAGGCACAGATACGCAGTATTTT.

This sequence joins TRBV28 and TRBJ2-7; 8 bases line up with TRBD1. The CDR3 length is 14 residues. The germline CDR1 and CDR2 sequences are MDHEN and SYDVKM. Trimming cost V 7 bases and J 3 bases; bases outside gene matches: 8. This CDR3 is CASKRGTGYYEQYF. In DNA form, the CDR3 reads TGTGCCAGCAAAAGGGGGACAGGCTACTACGAGCAGTACTTC. Variable domain in full (rest from reference TRBV28 and TRBJ2-7): DVKVTQSSRYLVKRTGEKVFLECVQDMDHENMFWYRQDPGLGLRLIYFSYDVKMKEKGDIPEGYSVSREKKERFSLILESASTNQTSMYLCASKRGTGYYEQYFGPGTRLTVT.

This chain links TRBV11-2 with TRBJ2-6; tentatively, D is TRBD2 (5 bases). The CDR3 length is 17 residues. The V end was cut by 0 bases, the J end by 0 bases, with 9 bases between. Germline-derived CDR1 and CDR2 are SGHAT and FQNNGV. The CDR3 sequence is CASSLDRGVSGANVLTF. CDR3 in DNA: TGTGCCAGCAGCTTAGATCGGGGAGTCTCTGGGGCCAACGTCCTGACTTTC.